This T cell receptor beta chain was sequenced during a study of shared clonotypes between healthy human individuals. CDR1 is SGHRS and CDR2 is YFSETQ in the germline V gene. The CDR3 consists of 17 residues. V was pared by 3 bases and J by 5 bases, with 11 bases of the junction left unmatched. Clones were read by immunoSEQ multiplex PCR, and TCRdb kept only the in-frame ones, dropping some. The sample consists of 1,400,000 or so clones, approximately 98.5% of them appearing once. The sequencing input was naive CD4+ T cells sorted from blood. This sample's subset: CD45RA+ positively selected. The rearrangement uses TRBV5-1 and TRBJ2-4, with 10 nucleotides matching TRBD2. This TCR derives from a man aged 30 to 45 in good health. The CDR3 DNA follows: TGCGCCAGCAGCTCAGGACTAGCGGAGGGGGTCCAAAACATTCAGTACTTC. Residues: CASSSGLAEGVQNIQYF.